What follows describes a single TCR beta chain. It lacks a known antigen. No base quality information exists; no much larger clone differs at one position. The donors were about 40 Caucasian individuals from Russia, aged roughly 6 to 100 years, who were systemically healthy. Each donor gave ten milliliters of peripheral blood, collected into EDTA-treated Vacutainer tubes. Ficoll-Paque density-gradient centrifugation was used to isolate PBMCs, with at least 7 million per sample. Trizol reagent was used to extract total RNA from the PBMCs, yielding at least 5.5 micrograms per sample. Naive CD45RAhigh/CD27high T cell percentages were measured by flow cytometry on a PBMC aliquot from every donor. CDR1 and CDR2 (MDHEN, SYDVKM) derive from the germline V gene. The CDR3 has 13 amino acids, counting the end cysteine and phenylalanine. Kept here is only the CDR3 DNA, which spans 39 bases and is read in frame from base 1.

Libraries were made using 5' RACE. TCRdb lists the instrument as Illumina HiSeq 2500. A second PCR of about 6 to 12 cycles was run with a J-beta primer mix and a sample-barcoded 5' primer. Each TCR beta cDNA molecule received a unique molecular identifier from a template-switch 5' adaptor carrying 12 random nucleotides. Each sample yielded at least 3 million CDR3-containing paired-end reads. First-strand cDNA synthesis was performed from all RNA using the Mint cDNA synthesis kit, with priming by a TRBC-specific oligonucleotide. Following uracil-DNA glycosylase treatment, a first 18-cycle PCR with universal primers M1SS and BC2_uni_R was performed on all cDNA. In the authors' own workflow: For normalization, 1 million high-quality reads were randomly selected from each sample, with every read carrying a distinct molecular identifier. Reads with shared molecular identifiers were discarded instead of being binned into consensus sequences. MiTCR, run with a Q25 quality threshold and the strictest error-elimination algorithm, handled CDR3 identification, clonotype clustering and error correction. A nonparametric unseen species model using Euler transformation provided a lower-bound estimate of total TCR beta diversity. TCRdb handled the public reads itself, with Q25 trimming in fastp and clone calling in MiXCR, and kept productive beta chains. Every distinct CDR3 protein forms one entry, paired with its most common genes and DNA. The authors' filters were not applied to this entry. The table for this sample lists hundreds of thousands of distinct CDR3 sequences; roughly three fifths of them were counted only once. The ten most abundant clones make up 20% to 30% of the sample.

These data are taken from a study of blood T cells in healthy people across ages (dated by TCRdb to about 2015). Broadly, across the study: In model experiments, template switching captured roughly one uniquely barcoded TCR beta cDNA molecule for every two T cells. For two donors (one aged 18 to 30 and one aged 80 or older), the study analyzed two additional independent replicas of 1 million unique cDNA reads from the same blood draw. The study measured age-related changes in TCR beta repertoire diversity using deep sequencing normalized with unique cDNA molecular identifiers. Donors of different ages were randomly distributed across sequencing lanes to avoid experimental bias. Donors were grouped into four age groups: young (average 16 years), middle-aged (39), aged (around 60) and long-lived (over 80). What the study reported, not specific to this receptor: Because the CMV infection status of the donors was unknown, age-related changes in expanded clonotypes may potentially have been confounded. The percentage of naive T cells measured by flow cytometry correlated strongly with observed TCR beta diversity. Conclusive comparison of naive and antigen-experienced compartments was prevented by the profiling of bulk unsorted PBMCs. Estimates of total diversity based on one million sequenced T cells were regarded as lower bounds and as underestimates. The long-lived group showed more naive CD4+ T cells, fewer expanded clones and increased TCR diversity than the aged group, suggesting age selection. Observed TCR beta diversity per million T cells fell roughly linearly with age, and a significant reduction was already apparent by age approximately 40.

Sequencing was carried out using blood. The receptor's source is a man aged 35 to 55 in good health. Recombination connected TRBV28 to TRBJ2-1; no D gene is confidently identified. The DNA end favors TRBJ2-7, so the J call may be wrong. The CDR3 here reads CASSWVSSYEQYF. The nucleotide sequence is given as TGTGCCAGCAGTTGGGTCAGTTCCTACGAGCAGTACTTC.